This T cell receptor (beta chain) stems from a study of cytomegalovirus exposure and HLA in healthy donors. The PCR ran on 60 Vbeta and 13 Jbeta primers. This table comes from immunoSEQ multiplex PCR, and its TCRdb copy is limited to in-frame clones, with some not included. The listing records 55,000 to 85,000 clones. V dropped 2 bases and J dropped 1 base, with 12 bases sitting between them. The CDR3 contains 15 residues. Germline V CDR1 and CDR2: SGHKS, YYEKEE (reference sequence). This sequence joins TRBV5-5 and TRBJ1-1; tentative D call: TRBD1 (6 bases). Sequenced: PBMCs. The TCR comes from a female donor in good health and CMV-seropositive. This CDR3 is CASSFLDSWNTEAFF. The CDR3 DNA sequence: TGTGCCAGCAGCTTCTTGGACAGTTGGAACACTGAAGCTTTCTTT.